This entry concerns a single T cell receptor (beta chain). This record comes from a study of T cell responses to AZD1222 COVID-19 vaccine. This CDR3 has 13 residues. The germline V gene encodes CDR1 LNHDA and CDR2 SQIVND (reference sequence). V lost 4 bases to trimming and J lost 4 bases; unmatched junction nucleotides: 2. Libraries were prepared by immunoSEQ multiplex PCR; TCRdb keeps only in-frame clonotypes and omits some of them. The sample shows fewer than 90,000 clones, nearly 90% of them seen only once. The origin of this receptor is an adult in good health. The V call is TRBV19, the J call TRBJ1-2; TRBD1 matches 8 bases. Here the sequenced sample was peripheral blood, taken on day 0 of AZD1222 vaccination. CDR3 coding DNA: TGTGCCAGTAGTAGGACAGGGCTCTATGGCTACACCTTC. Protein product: CASSRTGLYGYTF.